This TCR beta chain was captured in a study of blood T cell repertoires in COVID-19. Participants were placed into cohorts based on the clinical history they reported. Shortly before study entry, within 2 weeks, exposed participants had met a COVID-19 case. Here immunoSEQ multiplex PCR was the method, and the copy in TCRdb shows in-frame clones only, minus some. This table has about 270,000 clones, approximately 90% appearing once. Trimming cost V 1 base and J 5 bases, with 14 bases left between them. This CDR3 region has 16 residues. The germline V gene has CDR1 LGHNA and CDR2 YNFKEQ. This chain connects TRBV4-2 to TRBJ2-2; D possibly corresponds to TRBD2 (6 bases). Sequences were obtained from PBMCs or T cells enriched from blood (not recorded which). This TCR was sampled from a middle-aged man who had been exposed to COVID-19. The CDR3 DNA sequence: TGTGCCAGCAGCCAAGTCGACGGGAGTGAGACCGGGGAGCTGTTTTTT. Residues: CASSQVDGSETGELFF.